This TCR beta chain was documented in a study of blood T cell repertoires in COVID-19. The method was immunoSEQ multiplex PCR; TCRdb's version includes in-frame clones alone and lacks a portion of them. The sample records about 200,000 clones, about 86% being singletons. CDR1 and CDR2 from the germline V gene are PRHDT and FYEKMQ (reference sequence). This CDR3 spans 14 amino acids. Deletions cut 3 bases from V and 7 bases from J, with 13 bases between. V usage is TRBV13 and J usage is TRBJ1-5; tentative D call: TRBD1 (5 bases). The TCR originated in a woman aged 40 to 50 with acute COVID-19. What was sequenced was PBMCs or T cells enriched from blood (not recorded which). The DNA of the CDR3 is TGTGCCAGCAGCTTGGGGGGGTTCGGCCAGCCCCAGCATTTT. This sequence encodes CASSLGGFGQPQHF.